These 15 T cell receptor beta chains came from one sample sequenced in a study of human versus mouse CDR3 diversity and MHC coevolution (dated by TCRdb to about 2017). The library was made by the immunoSEQ multiplex PCR assay. TCRdb stores this immuneACCESS table with in-frame sequences only. Part of the clones is absent; in the studies checked, under half of the shortfall reflects unresolved V genes, and no reason is known for the rest. The table for this sample lists roughly 80,000 clones; 93% of them were counted only once. The ten most abundant clones make up around 1.3% of the sample. Sequenced: naive CD4+ T cells from blood. The label giving this sample's cell subset or site can be read as: CD45RO-negative CD62L-positive naive CD4 T cells. The receptor set was obtained from a person aged 30-70 years in good health.

The gene calls are TRBV9 and TRBJ1-4; TRBD1 might be the D (6 bases). V was clipped by 6 bases and J by 0 bases, with 12 bases between them. CDR1 and CDR2 (germline): SGDLS, YYNGEE. The CDR3 covers 15 residues. CDR3 bases: TGTGCCAGCACCCCAGGGGCCGCAACTAATGAAAAACTGTTTTTT. As protein: CASTPGAATNEKLFF.

The V call is TRBV5-1, the J call TRBJ2-5; 9 bases agree with TRBD1. The germline gives CDR1 SGHRS, CDR2 YFSETQ. The trim removed 3 bases at V and 4 bases at J, leaving 13 bases unmatched. The CDR3 totals 17 residues. CDR3 in amino acids: CASSSGDRAQLSETQYF. The CDR3, as DNA: TGCGCCAGCAGCTCAGGGGACAGGGCGCAATTGTCAGAGACCCAGTACTTC. The full variable domain, completed using reference TRBV5-1 and TRBJ2-5, is KAGVTQTPRYLIKTRGQQVTLSCSPISGHRSVSWYQQTPGQGLQFLFEYFSETQRNKGNFPGRFSGRQFSNSRSEMNVSTLELGDSALYLCASSSGDRAQLSETQYFGPGTRLLVL.

CDR3 nucleotide sequence: TGTGCCAGTAGTATCACTAGCGACGGTAGCAAAAACATTCAGTACTTC. Protein product: CASSITSDGSKNIQYF. The gene calls are TRBV19 and TRBJ2-4, with TRBD2 matching 7 bases. The V and J ends lost 3 bases and 3 bases, in that order; junction bases with no gene match: 8. In germline, CDR1 is LNHDA, CDR2 SQIVND (reference sequence). The CDR3 has 16 residues.

The rearrangement joins TRBV6-5 to TRBJ1-2; D is unclear. There are 14 residues in the CDR3. Trimming cost V 0 bases and J 4 bases, with 9 bases left between them. Germline CDR1 is MNHEY and CDR2 is SVGAGI. In DNA form, the CDR3 reads TGTGCCAGCAGTTACTCAGCAGCGGGCTATGGCTACACCTTC. Amino acid sequence: CASSYSAAGYGYTF.

The chain uses TRBV7-2 and TRBJ2-3; no clear D gene. Trimming stripped 5 bases from V and 2 bases from J, with 5 bases between. This CDR3 comprises 12 residues. Germline CDR1 is SGHTA and CDR2 is FQGNSA. The CDR3 here is CASSPITDTQYF. The CDR3 DNA follows: TGTGCCAGCAGCCCAATCACAGATACGCAGTATTTT.

The chain recombines TRBV7-2 with TRBJ2-7; TRBD2 matches at 8 bases. CDR3 length: 14 amino acids. Germline trimming cut 5 bases from V and 0 bases from J; bases unmatched to any gene: 3. The germline V gene encodes CDR1 SGHTA and CDR2 FQGNSA. The CDR3 protein is CASSPGLASYEQYF. DNA of the CDR3: TGTGCCAGCAGCCCTGGACTAGCCTCCTACGAGCAGTACTTC.

The CDR3 reads CASSRGQGLMIYGYTF. CDR3 nucleotides: TGTGCCAGCAGTCGAGGACAGGGACTGATGATCTATGGCTACACCTTC. The rearrangement uses TRBV7-6 and TRBJ1-2, with 8 bases lining up with TRBD1. CDR3 length: 16 residues. CDR1 is SGHVS, CDR2 FNYEAQ, per germline. Germline trimming cut 6 bases from V and 4 bases from J; bases unmatched to any gene: 13. Variable domain in full (rest from reference TRBV7-6 and TRBJ1-2): GAGVSQSPRYKVTKRGQDVALRCDPISGHVSLYWYRQALGQGPEFLTYFNYEAQQDKSGLPNDRFSAERPEGSISTLTIQRTEQRDSAMYRCASSRGQGLMIYGYTFGSGTRLTVV.

The chain is built from TRBV27 and TRBJ2-1; TRBD2 matches 12 bases. Germline-derived CDR1 and CDR2 are MNHEY and SMNVEV (reference sequence). Germline trimming cut 7 bases from V and 0 bases from J; bases unmatched to any gene: 7. CDR3 length equals 17 residues. The CDR3 region has the DNA TGTGCCAGCACCGGGACTAGCGGGTTTAGCTCCTACAATGAGCAGTTCTTC. This codes for CASTGTSGFSSYNEQFF.

The CDR3 region is CAKRWQGAGTGELFF. CDR3 nucleotides: TGTGCCAAAAGGTGGCAGGGGGCGGGCACCGGGGAGCTGTTTTTT. The V and J genes are TRBV6-1 and TRBJ2-2; 8 bases fit TRBD1. The trim removed 10 bases at V and 4 bases at J, leaving 11 bases unmatched. This CDR3 is built from 15 residues. CDR1 and CDR2 from the germline V gene are MNHNS and SASEGT.

The chain combines TRBV19 with TRBJ1-1; the match to TRBD1 covers 7 bases. Germline V CDR1 and CDR2: LNHDA, SQIVND (reference sequence). J was trimmed by 7 bases and V by 6 bases; bases with no gene match: 14. The length of the CDR3 is 15 residues. The CDR3 is CASSVGTESIGEAFF. The DNA for the CDR3 is TGTGCCAGTAGCGTGGGGACAGAGTCAATAGGTGAAGCTTTCTTT.

The rearrangement joins TRBV27 to TRBJ2-1; possibly TRBD2 for D (6 bases). Between the trimmed V and J ends, which lost 7 bases and 6 bases, there was a span of 19 bases. There are 15 residues in the CDR3. Germline V lookup: CDR1 MNHEY, CDR2 SMNVEV (reference sequence). The CDR3 loop reads CASNFGHGRGNEQFF. CDR3 coding DNA: TGTGCCAGCAACTTCGGACACGGGCGGGGCAATGAGCAGTTCTTC.

This chain joins TRBV30 and TRBJ1-3, with a weak D call TRBD1 (5 bases). This CDR3 is 16 amino acids long. V was trimmed by 2 bases and J by 0 bases, leaving 14 bases between them. CDR1 is GTSNPN, CDR2 SVGIG, per germline (reference sequence). The CDR3 nucleotides are TGTGCCTGGAGTCGGGGGAAACCTTACTCTGGAAACACCATATATTTT. Its translation is CAWSRGKPYSGNTIYF.

This chain uses TRBV14 with TRBJ2-5; TRBD1 is a possible D gene (6 bases). Near its end, the DNA agrees better with TRBJ2-7, so the J call may be wrong. CDR3 length equals 14 residues. Germline CDR1 and CDR2: SGHDN and FVKESK. The CDR3 is CASSLAGVSYEQYF. CDR3 bases: TGTGCCAGCAGCCTTGCAGGGGTCTCCTACGAGCAGTACTTC.

The V and J genes are TRBV9 and TRBJ1-5; a possible D gene is TRBD1 (6 bases). The CDR3 totals 15 residues. Germline values: CDR1 SGDLS, CDR2 YYNGEE. Trimming stripped 4 bases from V and 3 bases from J, with 14 bases between. The CDR3 DNA sequence: TGTGCCAGCAGCCTTGGGACATCTACCAATCAGCCCCAGCATTTT. It yields the protein CASSLGTSTNQPQHF.

V gene TRBV7-3 combines with J gene TRBJ1-1; 9 bases map to TRBD1. V shed 5 bases, J shed 5 bases, and the junction held 6 bases outside the gene matches. Germline CDR1 SGHTA, CDR2 FQGTGA. CDR3 size: 14 residues. This CDR3 is CASSPNRGQTEAFF. The CDR3 coding sequence is TGTGCCAGCAGCCCGAACAGGGGGCAAACTGAAGCTTTCTTT.